This entry is about one T cell receptor beta chain. Its target is not known. This sample was included in a study of T cell responses to AZD1222 COVID-19 vaccine. Study-wide findings and caveats: Reports indicate that nearly half of spike-specific TCRs are directed at unmutated variant regions.

Sequenced by immunoSEQ multiplex PCR; TCRdb stores in-frame clones only, minus some. Of about 160,000 clones detected, 92% appear once; the ten largest clones hold around 0.99%. Looked up from germline, CDR1 is LGHNT and CDR2 is FRNRAP. V lost 1 base, J lost 9 bases, and 16 bases lay in between. This CDR3 spans 14 amino acids. The TCR sequence derives from an adult who received the AZD1222 COVID-19 vaccine. V is TRBV12-5 and J is TRBJ2-7; D call uncertain. Sequenced here: peripheral blood, sampled 28 days after the second AZD1222 dose. CDR3: CASGLAVTWGGQYF. The DNA for the CDR3 is TGTGCTAGTGGTTTGGCGGTAACATGGGGTGGGCAGTACTTC.